The clone carrying this T cell receptor (beta chain) was seen repeatedly, ten times or more. The germline CDR1 and CDR2 sequences are MNHNS and SASEGT. The CDR3 is made up of 13 amino acids. The ends were cut back, 8 bases at V and 2 bases at J, with 9 bases in the middle. Recently diagnosed hyperthyroidism of less than 2 months' duration affected patients aged 18 to 65. TCR beta CDR3 regions were amplified from RNA transcripts. During a first-round RT-PCR of the TCR CDR3, the HTBI primer set was used. TCRdb reprocessed the multiplex PCR reads via MiXCR and lists one record per CDR3 protein. This sample has some 510,000 distinct CDR3 sequences, with about a fifth found just once. The data are from a study of T cells in Graves' hyperthyroidism and ophthalmopathy. About the study: Blood from the periphery was taken at initial diagnosis, before any treatment.

The sequence was obtained from a man between 18 and 29 years old with Graves' hyperthyroidism. The sample comprised blood. V gene TRBV6-1 combines with J gene TRBJ2-2; no definite D call. CDR3 in amino acids: CASRRSNTGELFF. In DNA form, the CDR3 reads TGTGCCAGCCGTCGCTCAAACACCGGGGAGCTGTTTTTT.